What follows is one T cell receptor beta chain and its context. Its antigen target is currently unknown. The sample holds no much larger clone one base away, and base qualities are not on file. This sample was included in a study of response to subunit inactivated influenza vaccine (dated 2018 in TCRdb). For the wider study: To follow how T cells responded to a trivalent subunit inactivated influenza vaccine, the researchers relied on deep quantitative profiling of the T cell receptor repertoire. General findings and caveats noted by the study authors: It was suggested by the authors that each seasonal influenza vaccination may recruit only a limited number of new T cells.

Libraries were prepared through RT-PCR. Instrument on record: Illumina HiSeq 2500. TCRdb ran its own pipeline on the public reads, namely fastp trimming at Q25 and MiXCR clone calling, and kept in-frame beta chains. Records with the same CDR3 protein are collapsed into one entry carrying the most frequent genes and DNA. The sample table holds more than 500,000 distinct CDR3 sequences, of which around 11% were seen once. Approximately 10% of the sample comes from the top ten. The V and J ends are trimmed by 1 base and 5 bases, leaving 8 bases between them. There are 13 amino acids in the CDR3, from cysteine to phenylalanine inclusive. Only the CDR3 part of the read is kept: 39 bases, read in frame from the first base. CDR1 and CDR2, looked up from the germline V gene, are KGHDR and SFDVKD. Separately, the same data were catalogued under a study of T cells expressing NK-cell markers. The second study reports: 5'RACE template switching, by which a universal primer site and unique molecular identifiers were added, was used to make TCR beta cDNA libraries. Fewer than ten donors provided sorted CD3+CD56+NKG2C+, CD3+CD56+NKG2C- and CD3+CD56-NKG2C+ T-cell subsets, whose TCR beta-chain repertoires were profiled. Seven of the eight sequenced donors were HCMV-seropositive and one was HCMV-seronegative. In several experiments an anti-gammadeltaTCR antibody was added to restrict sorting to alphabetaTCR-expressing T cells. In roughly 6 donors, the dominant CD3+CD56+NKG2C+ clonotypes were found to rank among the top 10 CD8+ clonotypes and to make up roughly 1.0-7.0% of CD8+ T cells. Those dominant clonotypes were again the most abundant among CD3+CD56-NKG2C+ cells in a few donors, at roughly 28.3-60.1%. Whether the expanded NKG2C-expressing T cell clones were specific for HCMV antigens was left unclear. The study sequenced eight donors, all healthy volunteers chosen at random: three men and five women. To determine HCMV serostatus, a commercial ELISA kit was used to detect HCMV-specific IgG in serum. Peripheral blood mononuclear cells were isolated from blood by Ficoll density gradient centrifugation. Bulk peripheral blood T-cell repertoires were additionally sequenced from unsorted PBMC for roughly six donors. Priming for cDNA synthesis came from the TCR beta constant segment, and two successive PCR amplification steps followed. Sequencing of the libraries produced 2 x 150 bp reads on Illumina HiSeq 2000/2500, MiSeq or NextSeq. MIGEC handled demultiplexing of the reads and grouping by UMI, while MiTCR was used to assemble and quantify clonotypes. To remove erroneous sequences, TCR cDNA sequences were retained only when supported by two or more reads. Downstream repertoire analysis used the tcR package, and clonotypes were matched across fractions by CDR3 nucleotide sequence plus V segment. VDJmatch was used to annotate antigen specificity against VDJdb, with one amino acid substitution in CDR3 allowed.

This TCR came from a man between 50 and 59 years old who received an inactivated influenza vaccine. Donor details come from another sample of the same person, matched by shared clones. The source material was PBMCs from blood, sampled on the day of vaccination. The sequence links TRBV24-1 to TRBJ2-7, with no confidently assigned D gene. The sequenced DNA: TGTGCCACCAGTGATTTTCGGGCAAACGAGCAGTACTTC. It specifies CATSDFRANEQYF.